These T cell receptor beta chains were read from a single sample in a study of graft-versus-host responses after intestinal transplantation. These receptors have no known antigen. TCRdb's copy holds only in-frame clones and misses some; the assay was immunoSEQ multiplex PCR. The sample holds about 90,000 clones, approximately 92% seen once. The sample consisted of unstimulated CD8+ T cells sorted from spleen or lymph node cells, taken before transplant. Every receptor here comes from a human donor who was the organ donor for an intestinal transplant. The CDR3 runs from the conserved cysteine through the conserved F or W. A D gene is named only where the DNA matches it firmly. Not all rows give a size; the values are once, few, many and, for expanded clones, a class.

clone size	D gene	V gene	J gene	CDR3 protein	CDR3 DNA
NA	NA	TRBV27	TRBJ2-5	CASSTIWTMETQYF	TGTGCCAGCAGTACAATATGGACAATGGAGACCCAGTACTTC
NA	TRBD1	TRBV4-3	TRBJ2-7	CASSQAWGTGVPYEQYF	TGCGCCAGCAGCCAAGCGTGGGGGACAGGGGTTCCATACGAGCAGTACTTC
few	TRBD2	TRBV5-1	TRBJ2-5	CASSPLAGGPRETQYF	TGCGCCAGCAGCCCTTTAGCGGGAGGGCCCCGAGAGACCCAGTACTTC
NA	TRBD1	TRBV6-4	TRBJ2-1	CASSEGTGDEQFF	TGTGCCAGCAGTGAAGGGACAGGCGATGAGCAGTTCTTC
NA	TRBD1	TRBV5-1	TRBJ2-7	CASRPPSSGTGLHEQYF	TGCGCCAGCAGACCCCCTTCCTCCGGGACAGGTCTCCACGAGCAGTACTTC
few	TRBD2	TRBV4-1	TRBJ2-7	CASSPNREGEQYF	TGCGCCAGCAGCCCCAATAGGGAGGGCGAGCAGTACTTC
NA	TRBD2	TRBV19	TRBJ2-7	CASSRLAGANEQYF	TGTGCCAGTAGCCGGCTAGCGGGAGCCAACGAGCAGTACTTC
NA	NA	TRBV4-3	TRBJ2-1	CASSQGGEQFF	TGCGCCAGCAGCCAAGGCGGAGAGCAGTTCTTC
NA	TRBD2	TRBV7-9	TRBJ2-7	CASSLTTSGNSYEQYF	TGTGCCAGCAGTCTCACGACTAGCGGAAACTCCTACGAGCAGTACTTC
NA	NA	TRBV28	TRBJ1-5	CASSLSMRAPEYSNQPQHF	TGTGCCAGCAGTTTATCAATGCGCGCCCCGGAGTATAGCAATCAGCCCCAGCATTTT
NA	TRBD2	TRBV14	TRBJ2-1	CASSQEPGGNEQFF	TGTGCCAGCAGCCAAGAGCCGGGGGGCAATGAGCAGTTCTTC
once	NA	TRBV5-4	TRBJ2-4	CASSLSVSKRGLWAKNIQYF	TGTGCCAGCAGCTTGTCTGTTTCCAAAAGGGGATTGTGGGCCAAAAACATTCAGTACTTC
NA	NA	TRBV5-1	TRBJ1-1	CASSGGYGGASTEAFF	TGCGCCAGCAGCGGAGGGTATGGGGGTGCGAGCACTGAAGCTTTCTTT
NA	TRBD2	TRBV28	TRBJ2-3	CASSLCGLAGSTDTQYF	TGTGCCAGCAGTTTATGCGGACTAGCGGGGAGCACAGATACGCAGTATTTT
NA	TRBD1	TRBV2	TRBJ2-2	CASTGTGVMTGELFF	TGTGCCAGCACCGGGACAGGGGTAATGACCGGGGAGCTGTTTTTT
NA	NA	TRBV19	TRBJ2-1	CASSAGSYNEQFF	TGTGCCAGTAGTGCAGGATCCTACAATGAGCAGTTCTTC
NA	NA	TRBV13	TRBJ1-2	CASSSPGTEGGNYGYTF	TGTGCCAGCAGCTCCCCTGGGACGGAGGGGGGGAACTATGGCTACACCTTC
NA	TRBD1	TRBV4-2	TRBJ2-1	CASSPLDRVSNEQFF	TGTGCCAGCAGCCCTTTGGACAGGGTGTCCAATGAGCAGTTCTTC
NA	NA	TRBV5-6	TRBJ2-7	CASTTQDSLYEQYF	TGTGCCAGCACGACGCAGGACAGCCTCTACGAGCAGTACTTC
NA	TRBD2	TRBV4-3	TRBJ2-3	CASSPRLAGVVGTDTQYF	TGCGCCAGCAGCCCTAGACTAGCGGGAGTCGTAGGCACAGATACGCAGTATTTT
once	TRBD2	TRBV11-2	TRBJ2-2	CASSLGLAGGTGELFF	TGTGCCAGCAGCTTGGGACTAGCGGGGGGCACCGGGGAGCTGTTTTTT
NA	NA	TRBV19	TRBJ2-1	CASSSGNEQFF	TGTGCCAGTAGTTCCGGCAATGAGCAGTTCTTC
NA	NA	TRBV9	TRBJ1-6	CASSVGGGGPLHF	TGTGCCAGCAGCGTAGGAGGCGGCGGCCCCCTCCACTTT
NA	TRBD1	TRBV6-1	TRBJ2-7	CAISGTVIYEQYF	TGTGCCATCTCCGGGACAGTAATCTACGAGCAGTACTTC
NA	TRBD2	TRBV6-5	TRBJ2-3	CASSSLAGGGDTQYF	TGTGCCAGCAGTTCCCTAGCGGGAGGAGGAGATACGCAGTATTTT